This T cell receptor beta chain appears in the sequencing data of a study of OX40 agonist ivuxolimab in advanced cancers. Study-wide findings and caveats: The work left the antigen specificity of expanded peripheral T cells undetermined.

The table came from immunoSEQ multiplex PCR; TCRdb's copy has only in-frame clones and leaves some out. The data contain 90,000 to 95,000 clones, about 90% of them singletons. There are 14 residues in the CDR3. From germline, CDR1 is MNHNS and CDR2 SASEGT. The V gene end was trimmed by 5 bases and the J gene end by 2 bases; junction bases not matched to a gene: 4. About this clone: Antigen: not known.

This specimen was CD4+ or CD8+ T cells sorted from blood, taken in a trial of the OX40 agonist ivuxolimab. The sequence was collected from an adult with an advanced solid tumor such as melanoma, head and neck, liver or kidney cancer. The gene calls are TRBV6-1 and TRBJ2-3; 7 bases match TRBD1. CDR3 coding DNA: TGTGCCAGCAGTCTGGACAGGCTCACAGATACGCAGTATTTT. Its translation is CASSLDRLTDTQYF.